A single sample gave rise to the 22 T cell receptor beta chains below, sequenced in a study of regulatory and conventional T cells in RAG deficiency. Genomic DNA came from blood conventional CD4+ T cells gated CD25-low CD127-high. Produced via immunoSEQ multiplex PCR; TCRdb's table is partial and in-frame only. The data hold roughly 12,000 clones, with 85% to 95% observed a single time. These data are also associated with another study on regulatory T cells. That publication notes: Amplification used 52 TRBV primers and 13 TRBJ primers.

Input material: CD4+ effector T cells sorted from blood. Source of these receptors: a human donor in good health.

The chain couples TRBV9 to TRBJ2-7; a weak D match, TRBD2 (6 bases). The CDR3 has 17 amino acids. Germline-derived CDR1 and CDR2 are SGDLS and YYNGEE. V lost 4 bases, J lost 3 bases, and 23 bases lay in between. CDR3 loop: CASSKSPGREWGYEQYF. In DNA, the CDR3 is TGTGCCAGCAGCAAATCCCCGGGTCGGGAGTGGGGCTACGAGCAGTACTTC. Full variable domain (rest looked up from reference TRBV9 and TRBJ2-7): DSGVTQTPKHLITATGQRVTLRCSPRSGDLSVYWYQQSLDQGLQFLIQYYNGEERAKGNILERFSAQQFPDLHSELNLSSLELGDSALYFCASSKSPGREWGYEQYFGPGTRLTVT.

The chain joins TRBV6-1 to TRBJ1-3; D gene uncertain. The length of the CDR3 is 15 residues. The V gene's germline CDR1 is MNHNS and CDR2 SASEGT. With 6 bases removed from V and 0 bases from J, the gap between germline ends came to 12 bases. CDR3 bases: TGTGCCAGCAGCCCTATGACAAGCTCTGGAAACACCATATATTTT. It specifies CASSPMTSSGNTIYF.

This rearrangement joins TRBV5-4 to TRBJ2-1, with 8 bases that match TRBD2. The CDR3 extends over 16 amino acids. J was trimmed by 4 bases and V by 0 bases; bases with no gene match: 6. Germline V lookup: CDR1 SGHNT, CDR2 YYREEE (reference sequence). CDR3 residues: CASSLAPSGSYNEQFF. The CDR3 DNA sequence: TGTGCCAGCAGCTTGGCCCCCAGCGGGAGTTACAATGAGCAGTTCTTC.

The V gene is TRBV2, the J gene TRBJ1-1, with D maybe TRBD1 (5 bases). Trimming took 7 bases from V and 4 from J, leaving 19 bases between them. Germline-derived CDR1 and CDR2 are SNHLY and FYNNEI. The CDR3 sequence is 15 residues long. This CDR3 reads CASKQVGQGGTEAFF. The CDR3 DNA sequence: TGTGCCAGCAAACAGGTGGGGCAGGGCGGCACTGAAGCTTTCTTT. The variable domain in full, with the rest retrieved from reference TRBV2 and TRBJ1-1, is EPEVTQTPSHQVTQMGQEVILRCVPISNHLYFYWYRQILGQKVEFLVSFYNNEISEKSEIFDDQFSVERPDGSNFTLKIRSTKLEDSAMYFCASKQVGQGGTEAFFGQGTRLTVV.

The genes are TRBV9 and TRBJ2-1; no clear D gene. The CDR3 spans 14 residues. Germline-derived CDR1 and CDR2 are SGDLS and YYNGEE. V was trimmed by 3 bases and J by 9 bases, leaving 16 bases between them. CDR3 amino acids: CASSASHNYGEQFF. The CDR3 DNA is TGTGCCAGCAGCGCGAGCCACAATTACGGTGAGCAGTTCTTC. Full variable domain (remainder filled in from reference TRBV9 and TRBJ2-1): DSGVTQTPKHLITATGQRVTLRCSPRSGDLSVYWYQQSLDQGLQFLIQYYNGEERAKGNILERFSAQQFPDLHSELNLSSLELGDSALYFCASSASHNYGEQFFGPGTRLTVL.

The gene calls are TRBV5-1 and TRBJ1-1; TRBD1 matches 8 bases. The CDR3 extends over 15 amino acids. V lost 4 bases to trimming and J lost 1 base; unmatched junction nucleotides: 6. Germline V lookup: CDR1 SGHRS, CDR2 YFSETQ. The CDR3 spells CASSQQGGRNTEAFF. The CDR3 coding sequence is TGCGCCAGCAGCCAACAGGGGGGTAGGAACACTGAAGCTTTCTTT.

This chain joins TRBV28 and TRBJ2-2, with D possibly called TRBD1 or TRBD2 (5 bases each). The V end was cut by 10 bases, the J end by 1 base, with 13 bases between. Germline CDR1 and CDR2: MDHEN and SYDVKM. This CDR3 has 14 amino acids. Here the CDR3 reads CATPGPLNTGELFF. In DNA, the CDR3 is TGTGCCACCCCGGGACCATTGAACACCGGGGAGCTGTTTTTT.

The CDR3 protein is CASSLSSGGAYEQYF. DNA of the CDR3: TGTGCCAGCAGCTTAAGTAGCGGGGGGGCCTACGAGCAGTACTTC. The chain combines TRBV7-9 with TRBJ2-7; TRBD2 matches at 11 bases. Germline values: CDR1 SEHNR, CDR2 FQNEAQ (reference sequence). This CDR3 spans 15 amino acids. Germline trimming cut 2 bases from V and 2 bases from J; bases unmatched to any gene: 2. The full variable domain, its missing parts supplied by reference TRBV7-9 and TRBJ2-7, is DTGVSQNPRHKITKRGQNVTFRCDPISEHNRLYWYRQTLGQGPEFLTYFQNEAQLEKSRLLSDRFSAERPKGSFSTLEIQRTEQGDSAMYLCASSLSSGGAYEQYFGPGTRLTVT.

This clone was seen just once. In DNA form, the CDR3 reads TGTGCCAGCTCAACGAGACTAGTTGTCACTGAGCAGTTCTTC. Residues: CASSTRLVVTEQFF. The chain uses TRBV18 and TRBJ2-1, with a tentative D call TRBD2 (6 bases). CDR3 length equals 14 residues. Germline V lookup: CDR1 KGHSH, CDR2 LQKENI. V dropped 5 bases and J dropped 9 bases, with 17 bases sitting between them.

The J gene is TRBJ2-1, the V gene TRBV10-3, with 9 bases fitting TRBD2. Germline V lookup: CDR1 ENHRY, CDR2 SYGVKD. Trimming at V came to 4 bases and at J to 8 bases, leaving 6 bases not matched to a gene. The CDR3 runs to 14 residues. CDR3 protein: CAISVSGSFDEQFF. In nucleotides, the CDR3 is TGTGCCATCAGTGTTAGCGGGAGTTTTGATGAGCAGTTCTTC.

This chain uses TRBV4-1 with TRBJ1-1, with D maybe TRBD1 (6 bases). The V and J ends lost 7 bases and 1 base respectively, with 16 bases between them. The CDR3 has 15 amino acids. CDR1 MGHRA and CDR2 YSYEKL come from the germline V gene. CDR3 coding DNA: TGCGCCAGCATCCTCGGGGGCGGCCAGAACACTGAAGCTTTCTTT. This sequence encodes CASILGGGQNTEAFF.

This clone was picked up one time. V is TRBV19 and J is TRBJ1-2; D is perhaps TRBD1 (6 bases). CDR3 length: 15 residues. V shed 3 bases and J shed 5 bases, with 16 bases lying between them. Germline V gives CDR1 LNHDA, CDR2 SQIVND (reference sequence). CDR3 residues: CASSIAGDGAYGYTF. CDR3 nucleotides: TGTGCCAGTAGTATCGCAGGGGATGGGGCATATGGCTACACCTTC.

The count of this clone is one. The V call is TRBV2, the J call TRBJ2-7; the match to TRBD1 covers 10 bases. Per the germline V gene, CDR1 is SNHLY and CDR2 is FYNNEI. This CDR3 region has 15 residues. V lost 2 bases and J lost 0; bases outside the gene matches: 1. For the CDR3, the DNA is TGTGCCAGCAGTGAAAGGACAGGGGGCTCCTACGAGCAGTACTTC. Translating gives CASSERTGGSYEQYF. The full variable domain, in which reference TRBV2 and TRBJ2-7 provide the parts outside the CDR3, is EPEVTQTPSHQVTQMGQEVILRCVPISNHLYFYWYRQILGQKVEFLVSFYNNEISEKSEIFDDQFSVERPDGSNFTLKIRSTKLEDSAMYFCASSERTGGSYEQYFGPGTRLTVT.

The chain is built from TRBV6-1 and TRBJ2-7; no clear D gene. In germline, CDR1 is MNHNS, CDR2 SASEGT. The CDR3 has 15 amino acids. The V end lost 6 bases, the J end lost 0 bases, and 15 bases lay between the germline ends. The CDR3 is CASRSELGLSYEQYF. The CDR3 bases are TGTGCCAGCAGGTCTGAGCTGGGCCTCTCCTACGAGCAGTACTTC.

The rearrangement links TRBV4-1 to TRBJ1-2; D is undetermined. Trimming took off 0 bases at V and 4 bases at J, with 12 bases between the two ends. CDR3 length: 15 amino acids. CDR1 is MGHRA and CDR2 is YSYEKL in the germline V gene. The CDR3 spells CASSQDQRSRYGYTF. The CDR3 region has the DNA TGCGCCAGCAGCCAAGATCAGCGCAGTCGCTATGGCTACACCTTC.

The chain employs TRBV7-3 and TRBJ2-2; 7 bases match TRBD1. With V trimmed by 0 bases and J by 1 base, 2 bases remained unmatched. This CDR3 is 16 amino acids long. CDR1 and CDR2 (germline): SGHTA, FQGTGA. Here the CDR3 reads CASSLTRGLNTGELFF. In nucleotides, the CDR3 is TGTGCCAGCAGCTTAACTAGGGGGCTGAACACCGGGGAGCTGTTTTTT. Based on the CDR3 plus reference TRBV7-3 and TRBJ2-2, the full variable domain is GAGVSQTPSNKVTEKGKYVELRCDPISGHTALYWYRQSLGQGPEFLIYFQGTGAADDSGLPNDRFFAVRPEGSVSTLKIQRTERGDSAVYLCASSLTRGLNTGELFFGEGSRLTVL.

This chain connects TRBV5-1 to TRBJ2-5; possibly TRBD1 or TRBD2 for D (5 bases each). Trimming cost V 4 bases and J 5 bases, with 18 bases left between them. The germline V gene encodes CDR1 SGHRS and CDR2 YFSETQ. The CDR3 covers 15 residues. In nucleotides, the CDR3 is TGCGCCAGCAGCGAGGGCCCGCAAGGGGCGGAGACCCAGTACTTC. This encodes CASSEGPQGAETQYF.

This chain links TRBV5-1 with TRBJ2-3, with D possibly matching TRBD2 (6 bases). The ends were cut back, 0 bases at V and 1 base at J, with 12 bases in the middle. The CDR3 covers 16 residues. CDR1 and CDR2 from the germline V gene are SGHRS and YFSETQ. CDR3 loop: CASSLGLDKRTDTQYF. CDR3 nucleotides: TGCGCCAGCAGCTTGGGACTAGACAAACGCACAGATACGCAGTATTTT.

J is TRBJ2-7 and V is TRBV15; D could derive from TRBD1 or TRBD2 (5 bases each). Germline V gene sequence: CDR1 LNHNV, CDR2 YYDKDF (reference sequence). The CDR3 runs to 13 residues. The V gene lost 4 bases and the J gene lost 5 bases, with 12 bases spanning the gap. The DNA of the CDR3 is TGTGCCACCAGCAAGCGAGGGGCCCACGAGCAGTACTTC. Translated: CATSKRGAHEQYF. The whole variable domain, filled in from reference TRBV15 and TRBJ2-7, reads DAMVIQNPRYQVTQFGKPVTLSCSQTLNHNVMYWYQQKSSQAPKLLFHYYDKDFNNEADTPDNFQSRRPNTSFCFLDIRSPGLGDTAMYLCATSKRGAHEQYFGPGTRLTVT.

The chain joins TRBV6-1 to TRBJ1-1; weak D call: TRBD1 (6 bases). CDR1 is MNHNS, CDR2 SASEGT, per germline. Between the trimmed V and J ends, which lost 4 bases and 0 bases, there was a span of 12 bases. This CDR3 spans 15 amino acids. The CDR3 DNA sequence: TGTGCCAGCAGTGGAAGACAGGCCATGAACACTGAAGCTTTCTTT. This translates into CASSGRQAMNTEAFF.

This rearrangement joins TRBV7-3 to TRBJ2-7; 8 bases agree with TRBD2. V gave up 5 bases and J gave up 3 bases; unmatched junction bases: 9. The CDR3 sequence is 15 residues long. Germline V gives CDR1 SGHTA, CDR2 FQGTGA. Here the CDR3 reads CASSPGGTSGYEQYF. The CDR3 coding sequence is TGTGCCAGCAGCCCGGGGGGGACGTCGGGCTACGAGCAGTACTTC.

The V call is TRBV18, the J call TRBJ2-2; TRBD1 matches at 9 bases. The CDR3 sequence is 19 residues long. Germline V CDR1 and CDR2: KGHSH, LQKENI. V was clipped by 3 bases and J by 6 bases; unmatched bases: 17. The CDR3 DNA is TGTGCCAGCTCACCGAGACAGGGGGTGGCGGAGCGATTCCCCGGGGAGCTGTTTTTT. This encodes CASSPRQGVAERFPGELFF.